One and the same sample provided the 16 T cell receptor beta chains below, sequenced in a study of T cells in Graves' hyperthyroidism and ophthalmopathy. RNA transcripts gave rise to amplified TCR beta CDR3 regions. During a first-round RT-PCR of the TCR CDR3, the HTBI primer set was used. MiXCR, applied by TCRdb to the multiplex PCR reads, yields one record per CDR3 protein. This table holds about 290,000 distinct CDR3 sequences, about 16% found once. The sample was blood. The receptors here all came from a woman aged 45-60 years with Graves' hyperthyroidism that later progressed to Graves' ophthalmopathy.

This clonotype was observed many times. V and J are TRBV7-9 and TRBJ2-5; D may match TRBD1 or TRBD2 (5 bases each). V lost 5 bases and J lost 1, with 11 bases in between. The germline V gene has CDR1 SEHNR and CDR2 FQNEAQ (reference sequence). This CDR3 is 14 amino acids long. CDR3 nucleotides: TGTGCCAGCAGCATGGGACCGCCCCAAGAGACCCAGTACTTC. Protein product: CASSMGPPQETQYF.

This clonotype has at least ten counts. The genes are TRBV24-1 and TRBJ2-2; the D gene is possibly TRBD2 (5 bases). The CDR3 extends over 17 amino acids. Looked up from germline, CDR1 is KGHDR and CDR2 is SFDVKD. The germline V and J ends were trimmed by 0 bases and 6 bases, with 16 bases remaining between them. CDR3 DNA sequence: TGTGCCACCAGTGATTTGTCATCGGGGAGTGGGGCCGGGGAGCTGTTTTTT. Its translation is CATSDLSSGSGAGELFF.

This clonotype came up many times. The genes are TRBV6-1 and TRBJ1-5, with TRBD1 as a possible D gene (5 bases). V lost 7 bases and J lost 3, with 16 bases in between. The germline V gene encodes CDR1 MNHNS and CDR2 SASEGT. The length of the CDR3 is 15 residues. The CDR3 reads CASINPGHPNQPQHF. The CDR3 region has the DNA TGTGCCAGCATCAATCCCGGACATCCCAATCAGCCCCAGCATTTT.

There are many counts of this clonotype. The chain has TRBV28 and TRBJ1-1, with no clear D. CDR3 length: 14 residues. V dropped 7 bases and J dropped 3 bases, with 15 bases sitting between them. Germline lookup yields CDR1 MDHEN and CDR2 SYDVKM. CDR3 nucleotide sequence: TGTGCCAGCACTGTCTCCGGATGGGACACTGAAGCTTTCTTT. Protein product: CASTVSGWDTEAFF.

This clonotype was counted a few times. The CDR3: CASSQGTGGGLSYEQYF. CDR3 DNA sequence: TGTGCCAGCAGCCAAGGGACCGGGGGGGGCCTCTCCTACGAGCAGTACTTC. The chain couples TRBV3-1 to TRBJ2-7, with 8 nucleotides matching TRBD2. The V gene's germline CDR1 is LGHDT and CDR2 YNNKEL (reference sequence). The V segment lost 1 base and the J segment 0 bases; nucleotides outside the gene matches: 8. The CDR3 extends over 17 amino acids.

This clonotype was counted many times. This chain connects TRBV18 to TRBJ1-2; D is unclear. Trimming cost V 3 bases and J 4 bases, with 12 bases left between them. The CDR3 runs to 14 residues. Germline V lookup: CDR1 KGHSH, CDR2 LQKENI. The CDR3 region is CASSPGVLTYGYTF. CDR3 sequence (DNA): TGTGCCAGCTCACCTGGAGTGCTCACCTATGGCTACACCTTC.

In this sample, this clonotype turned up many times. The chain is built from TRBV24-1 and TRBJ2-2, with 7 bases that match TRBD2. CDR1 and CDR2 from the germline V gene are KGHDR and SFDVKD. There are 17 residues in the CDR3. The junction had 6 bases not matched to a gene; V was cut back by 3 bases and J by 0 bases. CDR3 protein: CATSDTRGGANTGELFF. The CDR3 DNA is TGTGCCACCAGTGATACCCGGGGAGGGGCGAACACCGGGGAGCTGTTTTTT.

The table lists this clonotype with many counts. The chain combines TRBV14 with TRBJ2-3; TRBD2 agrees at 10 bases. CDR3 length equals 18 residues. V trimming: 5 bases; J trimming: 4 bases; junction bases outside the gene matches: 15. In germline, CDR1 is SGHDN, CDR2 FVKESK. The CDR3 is CASSKGLGLTSGSDTQYF. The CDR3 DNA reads TGTGCCAGCAGCAAAGGACTTGGACTGACTAGCGGGTCAGATACGCAGTATTTT.

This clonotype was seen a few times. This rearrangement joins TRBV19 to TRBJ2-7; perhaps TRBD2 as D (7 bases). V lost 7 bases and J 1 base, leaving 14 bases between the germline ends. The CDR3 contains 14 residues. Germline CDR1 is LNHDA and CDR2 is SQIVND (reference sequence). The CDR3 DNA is TGTGCCAGTACCGCGGGGGCAGGGTCCTACGAGCAGTACTTC. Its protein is CASTAGAGSYEQYF. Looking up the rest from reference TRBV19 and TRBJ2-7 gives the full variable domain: DGGITQSPKYLFRKEGQNVTLSCEQNLNHDAMYWYRQDPGQGLRLIYYSQIVNDFQKGDIAEGYSVSREKKESFPLTVTSAQKNPTAFYLCASTAGAGSYEQYFGPGTRLTVT.

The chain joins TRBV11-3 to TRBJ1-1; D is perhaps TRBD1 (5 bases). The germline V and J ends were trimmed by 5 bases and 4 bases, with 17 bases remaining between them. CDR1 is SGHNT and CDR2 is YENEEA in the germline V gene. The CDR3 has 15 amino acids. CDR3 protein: CASSPGGVLLTEAFF. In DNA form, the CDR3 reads TGTGCCAGCAGCCCCGGGGGGGTCCTACTCACTGAAGCTTTCTTT. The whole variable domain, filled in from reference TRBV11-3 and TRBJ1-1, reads EAGVVQSPRYKIIEKKQPVAFWCNPISGHNTLYWYLQNLGQGPELLIRYENEEAVDDSQLPKDRFSAERLKGVDSTLKIQPAELGDSAVYLCASSPGGVLLTEAFFGQGTRLTVV.

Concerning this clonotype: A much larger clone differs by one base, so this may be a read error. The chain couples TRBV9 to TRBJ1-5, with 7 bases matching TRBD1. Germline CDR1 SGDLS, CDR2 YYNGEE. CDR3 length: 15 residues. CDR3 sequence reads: CASSAQGGRNRPQHF. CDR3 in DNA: TGTGCCAGCAGCGCCCAGGGGGGACGCAATCGGCCCCAGCATTTT.

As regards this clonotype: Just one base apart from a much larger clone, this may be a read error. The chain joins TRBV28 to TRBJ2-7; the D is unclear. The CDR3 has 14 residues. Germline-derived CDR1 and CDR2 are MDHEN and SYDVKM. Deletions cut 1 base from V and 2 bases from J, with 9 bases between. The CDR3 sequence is CASSLSGRTYEQYF. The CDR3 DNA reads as TGTGCCAGCAGTTTATCTGGACGGACCTACGAGCAGTACTTC.

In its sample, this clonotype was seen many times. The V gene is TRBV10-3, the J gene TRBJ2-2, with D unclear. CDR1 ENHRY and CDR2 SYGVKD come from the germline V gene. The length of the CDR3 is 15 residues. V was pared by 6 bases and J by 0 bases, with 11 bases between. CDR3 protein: CAIRDTNANTGELFF. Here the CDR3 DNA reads TGTGCCATCAGGGATACCAACGCGAACACCGGGGAGCTGTTTTTT.

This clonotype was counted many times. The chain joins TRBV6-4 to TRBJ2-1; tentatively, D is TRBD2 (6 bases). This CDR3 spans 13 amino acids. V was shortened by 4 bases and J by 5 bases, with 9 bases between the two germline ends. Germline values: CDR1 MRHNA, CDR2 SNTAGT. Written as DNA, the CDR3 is TGTGCCAGCAGTGTGCGGGAAGACAATGAGCAGTTCTTC. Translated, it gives CASSVREDNEQFF.

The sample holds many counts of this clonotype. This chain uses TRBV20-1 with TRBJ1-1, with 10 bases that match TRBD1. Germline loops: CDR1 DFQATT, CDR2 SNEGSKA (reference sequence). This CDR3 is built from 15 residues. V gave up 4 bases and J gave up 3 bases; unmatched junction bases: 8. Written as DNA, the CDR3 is TGCAGTGCTACCCAAGGGACAGGGGAAGACACTGAAGCTTTCTTT. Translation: CSATQGTGEDTEAFF.

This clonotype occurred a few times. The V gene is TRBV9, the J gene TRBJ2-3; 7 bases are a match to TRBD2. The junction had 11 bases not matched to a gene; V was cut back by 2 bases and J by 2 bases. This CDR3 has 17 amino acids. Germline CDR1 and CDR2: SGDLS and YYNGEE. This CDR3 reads CASSVTGLVGSTDTQYF. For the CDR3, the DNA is TGTGCCAGCAGCGTTACTGGACTAGTGGGTTCCACAGATACGCAGTATTTT.